Presented here are 23 T cell receptor beta chains from one specimen sequenced in a study of spatial heterogeneity in lung cancer. Time point of the sample: blood at routine non-recurrence follow-up after resection. TCRdb fed the 5' RACE reads into MiXCR, producing one record per CDR3 protein. Seen here are some 10,000 distinct CDR3 sequences, about a fifth observed once, and the top ten hold around 43%. The sequenced sample was PBMCs, obtained at follow-up. All receptors come from a male donor with early-stage non-small cell lung cancer.

This clonotype counts as medium-sized. The chain employs TRBV7-9 and TRBJ2-7; D might be TRBD1 (6 bases). CDR1 and CDR2 (germline): SEHNR, FQNEAQ (reference sequence). Trimming removed 5 bases from V and 6 bases from J, with 11 bases in between. CDR3 length equals 12 residues. DNA of the CDR3: TGTGCCAGCAGCCCGACAGGCGGCGAGCAGTACTTC. This translates into CASSPTGGEQYF. The variable domain in full, with the rest retrieved from reference TRBV7-9 and TRBJ2-7, is DTGVSQNPRHKITKRGQNVTFRCDPISEHNRLYWYRQTLGQGPEFLTYFQNEAQLEKSRLLSDRFSAERPKGSFSTLEIQRTEQGDSAMYLCASSPTGGEQYFGPGTRLTVT.

This clonotype came up many times. The rearrangement links TRBV24-1 to TRBJ2-2; TRBD1 agrees at 9 bases. Per germline, CDR1 KGHDR and CDR2 SFDVKD. This CDR3 contains 16 residues. V dropped 5 bases and J dropped 6; count of bases not matched to a gene: 9. In nucleotides, the CDR3 is TGTGCCACCAGTGTCTCTACAGGGGGCCGGGCCGGGGAGCTGTTTTTT. Translation: CATSVSTGGRAGELFF.

This clonotype was seen ten or more times. The chain couples TRBV28 to TRBJ1-5; D is possibly TRBD1 (5 bases). V gave up 6 bases and J gave up 7 bases, with 16 bases separating them. Germline CDR1 reads MDHEN; CDR2 reads SYDVKM. The length of the CDR3 is 14 residues. DNA for the CDR3: TGTGCCAGCAGCTGGGGCGGGTCCCGACAGCCCCAGCATTTT. Its protein product is CASSWGGSRQPQHF.

At least ten counts were recorded for this clonotype. J is TRBJ1-2 and V is TRBV7-2, with unresolved D. Germline V gene data show CDR1 as SGHTA and CDR2 as FQGNSA. Between the trimmed V and J ends, which lost 7 bases and 0 bases, there was a span of 12 bases. The CDR3 sequence is 14 residues long. CDR3 in amino acids: CASNLQSPNYGYTF. The CDR3, as DNA: TGTGCCAGCAACCTACAGAGCCCTAACTATGGCTACACCTTC.

The chain combines TRBV25-1 with TRBJ1-5; D not certain. There are 13 residues in the CDR3. The germline V and J ends were trimmed by 4 bases and 5 bases, with 9 bases remaining between them. Germline V CDR1 and CDR2: MGHDK, SYGVNS. The CDR3 sequence: CASSGTNYQPQHF. For the CDR3, the DNA is TGTGCCAGCAGTGGAACCAACTATCAGCCCCAGCATTTT.

The chain uses TRBV6-5 and TRBJ2-1, with 10 bases fitting TRBD2. Unmatched junction bases numbered 5, after V lost 5 bases and J lost 1 base. This CDR3 has 16 residues. Per the germline V gene, CDR1 is MNHEY and CDR2 is SVGAGI. CDR3 loop: CASSMASGSSYNEQFF. CDR3 nucleotides: TGTGCCAGCAGTATGGCTAGCGGGAGTTCCTACAATGAGCAGTTCTTC.

The gene calls are TRBV20-1 and TRBJ1-1, with a weak D call TRBD1 (6 bases). CDR3 length: 13 amino acids. Trimming took 3 bases from V and 5 from J, leaving 13 bases between them. The germline CDR1 and CDR2 sequences are DFQATT and SNEGSKA (reference sequence). The CDR3 nucleotides read TGCAGTGCTAGCCGGGCAGGGGAAACTGAAGCTTTCTTT. Protein sequence: CSASRAGETEAFF.

The chain joins TRBV9 to TRBJ2-3; tentatively, D is TRBD2 (6 bases). Germline CDR1 reads SGDLS; CDR2 reads YYNGEE. The CDR3 covers 15 residues. The ends were cut back, 2 bases at V and 5 bases at J, with 15 bases in the middle. The CDR3 here is CASSVSGGFEDTQYF. For the CDR3, the DNA is TGTGCCAGCAGCGTGTCCGGGGGATTCGAAGATACGCAGTATTTT.

By frequency in the sample, this clonotype is medium-sized (0.01 to 0.1%). This chain connects TRBV5-4 to TRBJ2-4; D is possibly TRBD2 (7 bases). The CDR3 totals 17 residues. The germline CDR1 and CDR2 sequences are SGHNT and YYREEE (reference sequence). V was shortened by 4 bases and J by 6 bases, with 23 bases between the two germline ends. CDR3 bases: TGTGCCAGCAGCCCCGGGGGCGGGAGCGGAGTAGGAAACATTCAGTACTTC. It is translated as CASSPGGGSGVGNIQYF. Full variable domain (outside the CDR3, taken from reference TRBV5-4 and TRBJ2-4): ETGVTQSPTHLIKTRGQQVTLRCSSQSGHNTVSWYQQALGQGPQFIFQYYREEENGRGNFPPRFSGLQFPNYSSELNVNALELDDSALYLCASSPGGGSGVGNIQYFGAGTRLSVL.

This clonotype is medium-sized in the sample. The chain couples TRBV10-3 to TRBJ2-7, with D unclear. This CDR3 comprises 14 residues. V was trimmed by 2 bases and J by 1 base, leaving 9 bases between them. Germline CDR1 and CDR2: ENHRY and SYGVKD. The CDR3, as DNA: TGTGCCATCAGTGAGCGCCAACCTTCCTACGAGCAGTACTTC. This sequence encodes CAISERQPSYEQYF.

This clonotype was picked up a small number of times. V gene TRBV7-6 combines with J gene TRBJ2-7; a weak D match, TRBD1 (6 bases). The CDR3 runs 16 residues. Germline loops: CDR1 SGHVS, CDR2 FNYEAQ. V was cut by 4 bases and J by 1 base, with 17 bases left in between. CDR3 sequence: CASSSRPRGWSYEQYF. CDR3 DNA: TGTGCCAGCAGCTCAAGGCCCAGGGGATGGTCCTACGAGCAGTACTTC.

This clonotype was seen a few times. CDR3: CAIRAPAGAQYF. CDR3 sequence (DNA): TGTGCCATCAGGGCGCCCGCTGGGGCCCAGTACTTC. This chain links TRBV10-3 with TRBJ2-5, with D uncertain. In germline, CDR1 is ENHRY, CDR2 SYGVKD. The CDR3 has 12 amino acids. V was clipped by 6 bases and J by 9 bases, with 14 bases between them.

By share, this clonotype counts as medium-sized (0.01 to 0.1%). V and J are TRBV28 and TRBJ1-1; D is undetermined. This CDR3 has 12 residues. V was trimmed by 6 bases and J by 4 bases, leaving 9 bases between them. Per germline, CDR1 MDHEN and CDR2 SYDVKM. CDR3 in amino acids: CASSRWGTEAFF. In nucleotides, the CDR3 is TGTGCCAGCAGCCGGTGGGGCACTGAAGCTTTCTTT.

V and J are TRBV20-1 and TRBJ1-5; D gene uncertain. The CDR3 is 14 amino acids. The V end lost 1 base, the J end lost 4 bases, and 11 bases lay between the germline ends. The V gene's germline CDR1 is DFQATT and CDR2 SNEGSKA (reference sequence). This CDR3 is CSARAVARNQPQHF. In DNA form, the CDR3 reads TGCAGTGCTAGAGCTGTGGCACGAAATCAGCCCCAGCATTTT.

The chain joins TRBV7-2 to TRBJ2-1; the D is unclear. The CDR3 extends over 13 amino acids. Germline V CDR1 and CDR2: SGHTA, FQGNSA. Trimming left V 3 bases short and J 8 bases short, with 11 bases between. The CDR3 DNA is TGTGCCAGCAGCTTTGAAAAGGTCTATGAGCAGTTCTTC. Its translation is CASSFEKVYEQFF.

J is TRBJ2-1 and V is TRBV6-2 or TRBV6-3; D gene ambiguous. The germline V gene has CDR1 MNHEY and CDR2 SVGEGT. The length of the CDR3 is 11 residues. V gave up 6 bases and J gave up 3 bases, with 3 bases separating them. CDR3 residues: CASSVYNEQFF. The DNA for the CDR3 is TGTGCCAGCAGCGTCTACAATGAGCAGTTCTTC.

This clonotype was counted between two and nine times. V usage is TRBV5-6 and J usage is TRBJ2-3; TRBD1 matches 7 bases. V gave up 7 bases and J gave up 4 bases; unmatched junction bases: 15. Germline V gives CDR1 SGHDT, CDR2 YYEEEE. The CDR3 spans 16 residues. CDR3 region: CASWGGWTGSSDTQYF. In DNA form, the CDR3 reads TGTGCCAGCTGGGGTGGCTGGACAGGCTCATCAGATACGCAGTATTTT.

V and J are TRBV28 and TRBJ2-3; the match to TRBD2 covers 10 bases. Germline CDR1 and CDR2: MDHEN and SYDVKM. The trim removed 10 bases at V and 0 bases at J, leaving 4 bases unmatched. The CDR3 has 14 residues. The DNA of the CDR3 is TGTGCCACCTCTAGCGGGGGTAGCACAGATACGCAGTATTTT. Its protein is CATSSGGSTDTQYF.

In this sample, this clonotype turned up many times. This chain joins TRBV12-3 or TRBV12-4 and TRBJ2-7; D could derive from TRBD1 or TRBD2 (5 bases each). CDR3 length equals 14 residues. V dropped 6 bases and J dropped 2 bases, with 14 bases sitting between them. The CDR3 reads CASRSGTRTYEQYF. DNA for the CDR3: TGTGCCAGCAGGTCCGGGACCCGTACCTACGAGCAGTACTTC.

In this sample, this clonotype is medium-sized. The chain carries TRBV5-6 and TRBJ2-7; D is undetermined. V gave up 5 bases and J gave up 2 bases, with 8 bases separating them. Germline CDR1 is SGHDT and CDR2 is YYEEEE. The CDR3 totals 12 residues. The CDR3 DNA is TGTGCCAGCAGTCGCTGGGCCTACGAGCAGTACTTC. This translates into CASSRWAYEQYF.

This clonotype was counted ten times or more. The rearrangement joins TRBV4-3 to TRBJ2-7; D is unclear. The CDR3 runs to 13 residues. Looked up from germline, CDR1 is LGHNA and CDR2 is YSLEER. The V end lost 1 base, the J end lost 4 bases, and 8 bases lay between the germline ends. The chain's CDR3 is CASSQALRYEQYF. Written as DNA, the CDR3 is TGCGCCAGCAGCCAAGCCCTGAGGTACGAGCAGTACTTC.

Comment on this clonotype: One end of the junction does not line up with germline, which may come from a read error. The V gene is TRBV27, the J gene TRBJ1-2; possibly TRBD1 for D (5 bases). This CDR3 is 14 amino acids long. Germline V lookup: CDR1 MNHEY, CDR2 SMNVEV (reference sequence). This CDR3 reads CASSFTGENFGYTF. CDR3 nucleotide sequence: TGTGCCAGCAGTTTCACAGGAGAGAACTTTGGCTACACCTTC.

This clonotype occurred many times. The rearrangement joins TRBV1 to TRBJ2-1; whether TRBD2, the table's D call, matches the DNA was not checked. TRBV1 is reported as a pseudogene. The length of the CDR3 is 16 residues. The CDR3 here is CTSSQGTSGREYEQFF. CDR3 DNA sequence: TGCACCAGCAGCCAAGGAACTAGCGGGAGGGAGTATGAGCAGTTCTTC.